A single T cell receptor (beta chain) is shown here with its context. The antigen remains undetermined. These data belong to a study of beta chain features in type 1 diabetes. Notes on the study in general: Within the patient group, naive, central memory and Treg TCRB repertoires appeared more similar to each other than within healthy donors. Insertions were fewer and deletions more numerous at VDJ junctions in type 1 diabetes patients. TCRB CDR3 length was moderately but significantly reduced in all four CD4+ subsets of Type 1 diabetes patients.

Since all of the isolated RNA was reverse transcribed, expressed TCRB transcripts were what got sequenced. Profiled with immunoSEQ multiplex PCR; TCRdb holds only in-frame clones, not every one. The sample includes some 130,000 clones, around 9% of them seen just once. Populations isolated by sorting all had purity greater than 95%. The CDR3 is made up of 15 amino acids. CDR1 SGHTA and CDR2 FQGNSA come from the germline V gene. Losses at the gene ends were 6 bases for V and 6 bases for J; bases not matched to a gene: 7. The chain links TRBV7-2 to TRBJ2-1; 11 bases are shared with TRBD2. The sequence was collected from a man aged 30 to 39 with type 1 diabetes. Sequenced input: central memory CD4+ T cells from blood. This CDR3 is CASSLSGGDFNEQFF. CDR3 coding DNA: TGTGCCAGCAGTCTTAGCGGGGGGGACTTCAATGAGCAGTTCTTC.